A single sample gave rise to the 11 T cell receptor beta chains below, sequenced in a study of blood T cell repertoires in COVID-19. TCRdb keeps only in-frame clones here, not all; method: immunoSEQ multiplex PCR. In the table there are 260,000 or so clones, around 82% of which are singletons. The sequencing sample was made of peripheral blood. These receptors originate from a human donor in a cohort sampled during active COVID-19.

The gene calls are TRBV11-2 and TRBJ1-2, with D unresolved. Trimming took off 3 bases at V and 0 bases at J, with 8 bases between the two ends. CDR1 is SGHAT and CDR2 is FQNNGV in the germline V gene. The CDR3 spans 14 residues. This CDR3 is CASSLAPSNYGYTF. The CDR3 DNA sequence: TGTGCCAGCAGCTTGGCCCCGTCTAACTATGGCTACACCTTC.

The chain has TRBV5-6 and TRBJ1-1, with D maybe TRBD1 (6 bases). The V and J ends lost 4 bases and 1 base respectively, with 14 bases between them. This CDR3 is 15 amino acids long. Germline V CDR1 and CDR2: SGHDT, YYEEEE. CDR3 DNA sequence: TGTGCCAGCAGCCCATGGACAGTCTCGAACACTGAAGCTTTCTTT. It is translated as CASSPWTVSNTEAFF.

The chain has TRBV4-1 and TRBJ2-1; 7 bases fit TRBD2. The trim removed 1 base at V and 4 bases at J, leaving 22 bases unmatched. Germline CDR1 MGHRA, CDR2 YSYEKL. The CDR3 has 21 residues. The CDR3 protein is CASSQGSSGLSFHILYNEQFF. CDR3 DNA: TGCGCCAGCAGCCAAGGCTCTAGCGGACTCTCCTTCCACATTTTATACAATGAGCAGTTCTTC.

There are a few counts of this clone. The chain couples TRBV9 to TRBJ2-7; D perhaps matches TRBD2 (6 bases). The CDR3 loop spans 15 amino acids. The germline V and J ends were trimmed by 0 bases and 2 bases, with 12 bases remaining between them. From germline, CDR1 is SGDLS and CDR2 YYNGEE. The CDR3 spells CASSVEGGDTYEQYF. DNA of the CDR3: TGTGCCAGCAGCGTAGAGGGCGGGGATACCTACGAGCAGTACTTC.

The chain combines TRBV6-5 with TRBJ2-2, with D possibly being TRBD1 (6 bases). The germline V and J ends were trimmed by 4 bases and 0 bases, with 12 bases remaining between them. The CDR3 totals 16 residues. Germline V lookup: CDR1 MNHEY, CDR2 SVGAGI. DNA of the CDR3: TGTGCCAGCAGTTTCCGGACAGTAGCGAACACCGGGGAGCTGTTTTTT. It specifies CASSFRTVANTGELFF.

CDR3 DNA: TGTGCCAGTGGTCGGGACAACTCTAACTATGGCTACACCTTC. Translation gives CASGRDNSNYGYTF. The V and J genes are TRBV2 and TRBJ1-2; D may be TRBD1 (6 bases). The CDR3 totals 14 residues. CDR1 SNHLY and CDR2 FYNNEI come from the germline V gene. Trimming pared 9 bases from V and 0 bases from J, leaving 14 bases between.

This chain uses TRBV7-3 with TRBJ2-1; 7 bases align to TRBD2. This CDR3 is 15 amino acids long. The germline V gene encodes CDR1 SGHTA and CDR2 FQGTGA. V gave up 3 bases and J gave up 4 bases; unmatched junction bases: 6. The CDR3 nucleotides are TGTGCCAGCAGCTTGTCTAGCGGCCCTTACAATGAGCAGTTCTTC. Translated, it gives CASSLSSGPYNEQFF.

The chain has TRBV6-5 and TRBJ1-1; D perhaps matches TRBD1 (5 bases). CDR3 length: 13 residues. The germline CDR1 and CDR2 sequences are MNHEY and SVGAGI. V shed 2 bases and J shed 8 bases, with 12 bases lying between them. CDR3 in amino acids: CASSYAYRLEAFF. DNA of the CDR3: TGTGCCAGCAGTTACGCTTACAGGTTAGAAGCTTTCTTT.

This chain connects TRBV7-2 to TRBJ2-1; 14 bases line up with TRBD2. V shed 0 bases, J shed 6 bases, and the junction held 13 bases outside the gene matches. The CDR3 is made up of 20 amino acids. Per germline, CDR1 SGHTA and CDR2 FQGNSA. DNA for the CDR3: TGTGCCAGCAGCTTAGCTGGGACTAGCGGGGGCCTACGGGGGGTCAATGAGCAGTTCTTC. Protein sequence: CASSLAGTSGGLRGVNEQFF.

The V call is TRBV5-6, the J call TRBJ2-1; TRBD2 matches 13 bases. The CDR3 is 15 residues long. Germline V gene lookup returns CDR1 SGHDT and CDR2 YYEEEE. Losses at the gene ends were 4 bases for V and 10 bases for J; bases not matched to a gene: 8. CDR3: CASSPTSGGAREQFF. CDR3 DNA sequence: TGTGCCAGCAGCCCCACTAGCGGGGGGGCGCGGGAGCAGTTCTTC.

The chain has TRBV29-1 and TRBJ2-1; D perhaps matches TRBD2 (5 bases). The CDR3 runs to 12 residues. The V gene lost 4 bases and the J gene lost 6 bases, with 10 bases spanning the gap. Germline lookup yields CDR1 SQVTM and CDR2 ANQGSEA. The DNA for the CDR3 is TGCAGCGTTGGGGCTAGCCCCAATGAGCAGTTCTTC. Its translation is CSVGASPNEQFF.